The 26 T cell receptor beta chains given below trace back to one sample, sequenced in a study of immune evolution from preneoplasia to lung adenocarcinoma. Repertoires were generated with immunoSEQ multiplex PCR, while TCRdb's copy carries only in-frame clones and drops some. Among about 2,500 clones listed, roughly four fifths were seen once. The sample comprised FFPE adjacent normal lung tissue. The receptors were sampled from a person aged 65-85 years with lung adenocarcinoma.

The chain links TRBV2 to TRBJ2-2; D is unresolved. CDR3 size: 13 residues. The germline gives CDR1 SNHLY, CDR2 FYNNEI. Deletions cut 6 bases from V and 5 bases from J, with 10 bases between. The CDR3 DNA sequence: TGTGCCAGCAGGCTGCTGGTTACCGGGGAGCTGTTTTTT. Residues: CASRLLVTGELFF.

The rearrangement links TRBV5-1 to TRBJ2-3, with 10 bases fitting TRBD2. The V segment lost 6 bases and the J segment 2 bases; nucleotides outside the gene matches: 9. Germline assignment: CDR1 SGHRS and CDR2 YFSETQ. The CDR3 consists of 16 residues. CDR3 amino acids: CASMESTSGVTDTQYF. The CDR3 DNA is TGCGCCAGCATGGAGTCAACTAGCGGGGTCACAGATACGCAGTATTTT.

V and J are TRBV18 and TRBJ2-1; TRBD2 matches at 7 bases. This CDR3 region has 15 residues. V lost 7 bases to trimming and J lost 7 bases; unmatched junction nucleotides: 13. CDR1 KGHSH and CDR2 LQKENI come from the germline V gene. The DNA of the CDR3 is TGTGCCAGCTGGGGGAAGGGGAGGGCCCGGAATGAGCAGTTCTTC. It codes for CASWGKGRARNEQFF.

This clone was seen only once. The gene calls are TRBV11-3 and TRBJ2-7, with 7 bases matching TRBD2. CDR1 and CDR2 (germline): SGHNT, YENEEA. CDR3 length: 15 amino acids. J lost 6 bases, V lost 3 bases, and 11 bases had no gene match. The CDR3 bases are TGTGCCAGCAGCTTGAGGCTAGCGGCGAGGGTCGAGCAGTACTTC. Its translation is CASSLRLAARVEQYF.

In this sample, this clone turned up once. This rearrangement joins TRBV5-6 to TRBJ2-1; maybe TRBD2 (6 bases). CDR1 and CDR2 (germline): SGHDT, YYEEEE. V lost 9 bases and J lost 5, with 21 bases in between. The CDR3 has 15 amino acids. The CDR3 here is CATRGFLGGDNEQFF. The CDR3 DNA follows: TGTGCCACCAGAGGCTTTCTTGGCGGGGACAATGAGCAGTTCTTC.

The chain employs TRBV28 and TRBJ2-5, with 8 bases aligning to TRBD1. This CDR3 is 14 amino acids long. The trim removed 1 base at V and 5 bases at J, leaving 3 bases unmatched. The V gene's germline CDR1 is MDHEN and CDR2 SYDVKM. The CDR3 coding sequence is TGTGCCAGCAGTTTATCAGGGGGCTGGGAGACCCAGTACTTC. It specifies CASSLSGGWETQYF.

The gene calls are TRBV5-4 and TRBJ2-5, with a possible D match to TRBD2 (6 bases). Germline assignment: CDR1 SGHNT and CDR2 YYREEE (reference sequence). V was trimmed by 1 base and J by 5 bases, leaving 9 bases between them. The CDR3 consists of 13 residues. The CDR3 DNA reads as TGTGCCAGCAGCTTGCCGGGAGCCGAGACCCAGTACTTC. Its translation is CASSLPGAETQYF.

The CDR3 protein is CTSGPVQDYEQYF. As DNA, the CDR3 is TGCACCAGCGGTCCGGTACAGGACTACGAGCAGTACTTC. The chain joins TRBV1 to TRBJ2-7; TRBD1, as called in the table, went unchecked against the DNA. TRBV1 is an annotated pseudogene. This CDR3 contains 13 residues.

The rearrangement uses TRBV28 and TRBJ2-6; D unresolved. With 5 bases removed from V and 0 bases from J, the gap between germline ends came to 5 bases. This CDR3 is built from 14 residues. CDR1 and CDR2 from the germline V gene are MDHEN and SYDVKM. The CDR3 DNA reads TGTGCCAGCAGTACTTTCTCTGGGGCCAACGTCCTGACTTTC. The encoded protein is CASSTFSGANVLTF.

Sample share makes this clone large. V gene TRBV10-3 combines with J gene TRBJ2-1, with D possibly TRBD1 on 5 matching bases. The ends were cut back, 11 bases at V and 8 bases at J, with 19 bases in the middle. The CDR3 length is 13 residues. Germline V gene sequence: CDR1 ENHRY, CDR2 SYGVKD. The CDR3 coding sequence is TGTGCCCTCCGAACAAATACAGGAGATGAGCAGTTCTTC. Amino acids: CALRTNTGDEQFF.

CDR3: CASSKQPGGELFF. Here the CDR3 DNA reads TGCGCCAGCAGTAAACAGCCAGGCGGGGAGCTGTTTTTT. The genes are TRBV10-1 and TRBJ2-2; no firm D call. V lost 5 bases and J lost 7, with 11 bases in between. Germline V gene data show CDR1 as WNHNN and CDR2 as SYGVQD (reference sequence). This CDR3 is 13 amino acids long.

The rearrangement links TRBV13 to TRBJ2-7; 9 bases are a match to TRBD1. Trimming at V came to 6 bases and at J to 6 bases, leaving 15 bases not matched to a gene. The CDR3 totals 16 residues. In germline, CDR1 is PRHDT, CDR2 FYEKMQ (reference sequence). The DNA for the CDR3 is TGTGCCAGCAGTCCGTACCCCCAGTCGACAGGGGGCGAGCAGTACTTC. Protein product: CASSPYPQSTGGEQYF.

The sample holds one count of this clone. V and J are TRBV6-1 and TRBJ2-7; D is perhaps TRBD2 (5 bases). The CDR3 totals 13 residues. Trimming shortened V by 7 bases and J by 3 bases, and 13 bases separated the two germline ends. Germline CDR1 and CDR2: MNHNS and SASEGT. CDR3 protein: CASMRAPNYEQYF. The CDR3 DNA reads TGTGCCAGCATGAGGGCCCCGAACTACGAGCAGTACTTC.

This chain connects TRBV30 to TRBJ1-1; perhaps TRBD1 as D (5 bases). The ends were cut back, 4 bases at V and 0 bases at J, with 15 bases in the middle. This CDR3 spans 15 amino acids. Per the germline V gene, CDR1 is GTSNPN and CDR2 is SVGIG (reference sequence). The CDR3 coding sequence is TGTGCCTGGATAGGACATTGGGGGTTGAACACTGAAGCTTTCTTT. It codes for CAWIGHWGLNTEAFF. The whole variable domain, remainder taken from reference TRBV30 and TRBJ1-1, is SQTIHQWPATLVQPVGSPLSLECTVEGTSNPNLYWYRQAAGRGLQLLFYSVGIGQISSEVPQNLSASRPQDRQFILSSKKLLLSDSGFYLCAWIGHWGLNTEAFFGQGTRLTVV.

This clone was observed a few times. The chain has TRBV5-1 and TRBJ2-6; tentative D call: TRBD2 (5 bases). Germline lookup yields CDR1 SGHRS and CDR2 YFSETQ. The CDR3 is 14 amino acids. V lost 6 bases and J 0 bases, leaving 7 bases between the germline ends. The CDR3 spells CASTRDSGANVLTF. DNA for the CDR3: TGCGCCAGCACGAGGGACTCTGGGGCCAACGTCCTGACTTTC.

The CDR3 here is CASSAAPGEQYF. The CDR3 DNA follows: TGTGCCAGCAGCGCGGCCCCGGGCGAGCAGTACTTC. The rearrangement links TRBV11-2 to TRBJ2-7, with no clear D. The CDR3 sequence is 12 residues long. Germline assignment: CDR1 SGHAT and CDR2 FQNNGV. V shed 5 bases and J shed 6 bases, with 11 bases lying between them.

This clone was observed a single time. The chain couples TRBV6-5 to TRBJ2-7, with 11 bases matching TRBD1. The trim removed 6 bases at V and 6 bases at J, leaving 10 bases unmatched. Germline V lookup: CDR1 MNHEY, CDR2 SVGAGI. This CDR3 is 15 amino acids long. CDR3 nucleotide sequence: TGTGCCAGCAGCCCGGGACAGGGGGAAAGAGGCGAGCAGTACTTC. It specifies CASSPGQGERGEQYF.

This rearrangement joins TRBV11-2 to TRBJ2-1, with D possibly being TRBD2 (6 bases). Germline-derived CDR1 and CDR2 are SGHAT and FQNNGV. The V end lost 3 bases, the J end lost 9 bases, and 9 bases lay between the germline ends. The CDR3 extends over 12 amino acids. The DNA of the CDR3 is TGTGCCAGCAGCTTGGAGGGAAGTGAGCAGTTCTTC. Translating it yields CASSLEGSEQFF.

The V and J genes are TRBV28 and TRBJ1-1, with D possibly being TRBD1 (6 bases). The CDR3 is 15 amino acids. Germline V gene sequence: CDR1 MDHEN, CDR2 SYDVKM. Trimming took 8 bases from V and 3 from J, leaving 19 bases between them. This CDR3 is CASSGRGLMDTEAFF. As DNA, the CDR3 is TGTGCCAGCTCAGGTCGGGGGCTGATGGACACTGAAGCTTTCTTT.

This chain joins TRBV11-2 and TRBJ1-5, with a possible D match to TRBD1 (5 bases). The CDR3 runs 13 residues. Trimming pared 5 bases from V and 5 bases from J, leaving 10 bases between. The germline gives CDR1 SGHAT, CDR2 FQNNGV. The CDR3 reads CASSPQGDQPQHF. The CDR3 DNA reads TGTGCCAGCAGCCCTCAGGGTGATCAGCCCCAGCATTTT.

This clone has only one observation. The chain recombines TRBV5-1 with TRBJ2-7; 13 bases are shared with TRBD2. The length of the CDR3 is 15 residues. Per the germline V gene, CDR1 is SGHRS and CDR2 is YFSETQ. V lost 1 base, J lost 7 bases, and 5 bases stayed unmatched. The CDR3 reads CASSLTSGRADEQYF. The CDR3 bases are TGCGCCAGCAGCTTGACTAGCGGGAGGGCCGATGAGCAGTACTTC. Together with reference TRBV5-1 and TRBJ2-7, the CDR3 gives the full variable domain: KAGVTQTPRYLIKTRGQQVTLSCSPISGHRSVSWYQQTPGQGLQFLFEYFSETQRNKGNFPGRFSGRQFSNSRSEMNVSTLELGDSALYLCASSLTSGRADEQYFGPGTRLTVT.

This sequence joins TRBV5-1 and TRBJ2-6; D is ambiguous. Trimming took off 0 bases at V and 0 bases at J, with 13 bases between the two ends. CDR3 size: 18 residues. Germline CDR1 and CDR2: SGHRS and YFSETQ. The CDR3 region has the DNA TGCGCCAGCAGCTTGGCCGTAACAGCGAGCTCTGGGGCCAACGTCCTGACTTTC. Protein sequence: CASSLAVTASSGANVLTF.

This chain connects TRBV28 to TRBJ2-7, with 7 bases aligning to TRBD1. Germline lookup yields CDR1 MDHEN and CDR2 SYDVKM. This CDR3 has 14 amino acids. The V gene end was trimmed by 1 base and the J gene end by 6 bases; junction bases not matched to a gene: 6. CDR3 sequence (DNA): TGTGCCAGCAGTTTATCCGGGACAGTCCGCGAGCAGTACTTC. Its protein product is CASSLSGTVREQYF.

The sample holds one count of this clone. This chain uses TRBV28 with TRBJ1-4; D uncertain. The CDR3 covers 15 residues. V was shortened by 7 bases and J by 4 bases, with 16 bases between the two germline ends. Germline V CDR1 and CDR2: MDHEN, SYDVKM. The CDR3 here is CASTLLAENNEKLFF. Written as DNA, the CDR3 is TGTGCCAGCACCCTCTTGGCGGAGAATAATGAAAAACTGTTTTTT.

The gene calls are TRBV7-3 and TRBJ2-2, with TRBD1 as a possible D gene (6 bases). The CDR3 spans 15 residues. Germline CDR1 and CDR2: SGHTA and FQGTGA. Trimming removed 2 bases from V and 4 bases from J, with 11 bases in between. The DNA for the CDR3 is TGTGCCAGCAGCTTAGTTCAGGGGCCCACCGGGGAGCTGTTTTTT. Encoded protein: CASSLVQGPTGELFF.

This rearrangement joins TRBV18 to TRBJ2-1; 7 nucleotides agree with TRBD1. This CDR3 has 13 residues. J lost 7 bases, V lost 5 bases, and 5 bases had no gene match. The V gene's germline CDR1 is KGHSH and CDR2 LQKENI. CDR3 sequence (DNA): TGTGCCAGCTCATCGGACAGGAGGAATGAGCAGTTCTTC. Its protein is CASSSDRRNEQFF.